This T cell receptor (beta chain) was captured in a study of a mutant IDH1 vaccine in newly diagnosed glioma. Study background: The initiation of vaccination occurred 4-6 weeks after radiotherapy alone, or with temozolomide cycles. V12 took place at week 35, and V13 at week 47.

This CDR3 contains 12 residues. The V end lost 2 bases, the J end lost 7 bases, and 3 bases lay between the germline ends. Germline V gene sequence: CDR1 MDHEN, CDR2 SYDVKM. Stated time point: week 35, safety follow-up. With topical imiquimod, each dose of the vaccine consisted of 300 ug of mutant IDH1 20-mer peptide. Donors' newly diagnosed IDH1-mutant WHO grade 3 or 4 astrocytomas lacked nuclear ATRX. The repertoire was sequenced with immunoSEQ multiplex PCR; TCRdb's copy has only in-frame clones and lacks some. This sample yields about 42,000 clones, of which 75% to 85% are seen a single time; 4% to 5.5% belongs to the top ten. This clone was seen a handful of times. Its specificity is unknown.

The source of this sequence is a woman aged 45-59 years with glioma. This chain uses TRBV28 with TRBJ1-6, with D hard to call. Sequences were derived from PBMCs, sampled from a glioma patient whose treatment included an IDH1 peptide vaccine. The DNA for the CDR3 is TGTGCCAGCAGTTTAAAGAATTCACCCCTCCACTTT. Encoded protein: CASSLKNSPLHF.